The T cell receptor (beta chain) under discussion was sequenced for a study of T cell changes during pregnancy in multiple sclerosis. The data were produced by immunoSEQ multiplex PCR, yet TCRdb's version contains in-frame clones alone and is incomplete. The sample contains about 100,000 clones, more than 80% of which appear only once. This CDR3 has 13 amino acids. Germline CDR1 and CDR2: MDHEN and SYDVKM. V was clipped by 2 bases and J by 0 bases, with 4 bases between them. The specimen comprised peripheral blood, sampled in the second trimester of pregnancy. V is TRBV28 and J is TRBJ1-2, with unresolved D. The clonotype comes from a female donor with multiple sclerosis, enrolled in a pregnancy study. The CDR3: CASSLTTNYGYTF. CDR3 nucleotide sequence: TGTGCCAGCAGTTTAACAACTAACTATGGCTACACCTTC.